This T cell receptor (beta chain) was documented in a study of OX40 agonist ivuxolimab in advanced cancers. In the study overall: Patients were dosed with the agonistic anti-OX40 (CD134) antibody ivuxolimab. Prior therapy, whether anti-PD-1, anti-PD-L1 or anti-CTLA-4, was allowed, and about 40% had some. Three dose-escalation patients had partial responses: one with hepatocellular carcinoma and two with cutaneous melanoma. The study's findings and limits: CD4+ T cells averaged fewer expanded clones than CD8+ T cells.

Worth noting for this clone: What it binds is unknown.

The data were produced by immunoSEQ multiplex PCR, yet TCRdb's version contains in-frame clones alone and is incomplete. The repertoire holds around 60,000 clones, with around 79% as singletons. This specimen was CD4+ or CD8+ T cells sorted from blood, taken in a trial of the OX40 agonist ivuxolimab. The sequence was obtained from an adult with an advanced solid tumor such as melanoma, head and neck, liver or kidney cancer.

The CDR3 bases are TGCGCCAGCAGCCAAGAGAAGGTACGTGGAGAGCAGTACTTC. It yields the protein CASSQEKVRGEQYF. The chain joins TRBV4-1 to TRBJ2-7, with D unresolved. V was trimmed by 0 bases and J by 7 bases, leaving 13 bases between them. Germline CDR1 reads MGHRA; CDR2 reads YSYEKL. This CDR3 spans 14 amino acids.